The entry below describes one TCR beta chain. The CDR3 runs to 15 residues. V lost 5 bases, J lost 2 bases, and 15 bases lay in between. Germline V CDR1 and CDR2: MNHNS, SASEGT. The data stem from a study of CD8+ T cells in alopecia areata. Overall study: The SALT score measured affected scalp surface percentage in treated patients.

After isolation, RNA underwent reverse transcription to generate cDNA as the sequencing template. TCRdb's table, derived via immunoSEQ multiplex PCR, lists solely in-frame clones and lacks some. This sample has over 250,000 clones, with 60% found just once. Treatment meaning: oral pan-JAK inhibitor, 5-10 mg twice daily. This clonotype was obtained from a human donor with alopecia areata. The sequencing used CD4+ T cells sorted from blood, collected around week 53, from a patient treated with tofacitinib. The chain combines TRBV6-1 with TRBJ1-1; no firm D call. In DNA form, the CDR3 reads TGTGCCAGCAGTCCCCAGAAGAGGTCCAACACTGAAGCTTTCTTT. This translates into CASSPQKRSNTEAFF.